This T cell receptor (beta chain) is from a study of post-analysis software for immune sequencing data. Points from the study as a whole: TRBV5-6, TRBV5-1 and TRBV20-1 were among 4 or 5 TRBV segments more frequent in patients than controls.

This clonotype appeared many times. Its target is not known. Included in the TCR beta cDNA libraries were unique molecular identifiers. One entry per CDR3 protein, called by TCRdb with MiXCR from the PCR reads. This repertoire shows approximately 730,000 distinct CDR3 sequences, around 42% found once; its top ten account for 4.9%. The CDR3 is made up of 15 amino acids. Germline CDR1 reads LGHNA; CDR2 reads YSLEER. V was clipped by 0 bases and J by 3 bases; unmatched bases: 4. The origin of this receptor is a girl between 10 and 17 years old with multiple sclerosis. The sequenced sample was blood. The gene calls are TRBV4-3 and TRBJ1-2; 7 bases are shared with TRBD1. CDR3 bases: TGCGCCAGCAGCCAAGACCTCACAGGGGACTATGGCTACACCTTC. As protein: CASSQDLTGDYGYTF.